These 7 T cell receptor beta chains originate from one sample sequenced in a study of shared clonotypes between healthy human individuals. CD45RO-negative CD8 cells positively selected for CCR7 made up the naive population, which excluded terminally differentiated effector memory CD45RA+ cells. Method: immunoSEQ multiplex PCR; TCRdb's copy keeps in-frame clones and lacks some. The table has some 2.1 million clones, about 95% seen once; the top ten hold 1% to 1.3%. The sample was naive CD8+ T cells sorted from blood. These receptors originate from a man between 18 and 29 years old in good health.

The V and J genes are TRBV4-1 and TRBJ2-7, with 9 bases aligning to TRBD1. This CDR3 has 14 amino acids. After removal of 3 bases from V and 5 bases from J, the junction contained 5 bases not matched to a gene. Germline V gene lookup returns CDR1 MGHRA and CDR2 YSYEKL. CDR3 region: CASSQGQGTNEQYF. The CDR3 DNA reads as TGCGCCAGCAGCCAGGGACAGGGTACCAACGAGCAGTACTTC.

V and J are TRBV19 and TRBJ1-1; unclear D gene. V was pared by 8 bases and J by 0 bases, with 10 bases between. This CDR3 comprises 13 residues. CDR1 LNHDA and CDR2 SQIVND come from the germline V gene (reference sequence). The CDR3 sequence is CASVSGMNTEAFF. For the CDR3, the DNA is TGTGCCAGTGTCTCCGGAATGAACACTGAAGCTTTCTTT.

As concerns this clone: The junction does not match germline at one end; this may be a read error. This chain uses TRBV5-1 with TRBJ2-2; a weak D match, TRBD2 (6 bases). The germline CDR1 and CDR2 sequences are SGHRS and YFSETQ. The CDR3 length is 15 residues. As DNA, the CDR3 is TGCGCCAGCAGTTTGGCGGGGCCCATCACCGGGGAGCTGTTTTTT. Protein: CASSLAGPITGELFF.

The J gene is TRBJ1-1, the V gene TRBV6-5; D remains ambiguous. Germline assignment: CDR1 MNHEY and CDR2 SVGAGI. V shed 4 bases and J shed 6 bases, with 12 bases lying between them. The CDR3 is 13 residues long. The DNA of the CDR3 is TGTGCCAGCAGTTCCCCCAGTTTTGCTGAAGCTTTCTTT. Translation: CASSSPSFAEAFF.

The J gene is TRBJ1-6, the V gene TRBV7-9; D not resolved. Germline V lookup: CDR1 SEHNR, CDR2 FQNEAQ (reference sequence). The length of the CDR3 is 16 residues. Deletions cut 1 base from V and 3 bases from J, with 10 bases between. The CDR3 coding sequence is TGTGCCAGCAGCTTAGGGGGAAGGGACTATAATTCACCCCTCCACTTT. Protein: CASSLGGRDYNSPLHF.

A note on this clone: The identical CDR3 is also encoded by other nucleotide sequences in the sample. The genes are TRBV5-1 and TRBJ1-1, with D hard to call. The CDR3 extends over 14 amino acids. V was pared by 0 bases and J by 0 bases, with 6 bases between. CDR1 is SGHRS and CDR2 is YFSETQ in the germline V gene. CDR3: CASSLAVLNTEAFF. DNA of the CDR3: TGCGCCAGCAGCTTGGCGGTTCTGAACACTGAAGCTTTCTTT.

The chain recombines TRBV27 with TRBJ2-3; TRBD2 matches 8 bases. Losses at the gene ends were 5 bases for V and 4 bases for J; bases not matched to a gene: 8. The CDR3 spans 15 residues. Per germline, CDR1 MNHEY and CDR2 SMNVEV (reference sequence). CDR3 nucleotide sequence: TGTGCCAGCAGTGTACTAGCGGAACTTGCAGATACGCAGTATTTT. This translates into CASSVLAELADTQYF.